This TCR beta chain comes out of a study of T cells in Graves' hyperthyroidism and ophthalmopathy. V was cut by 4 bases and J by 6 bases, with 13 bases left in between. The length of the CDR3 is 14 residues. Germline V CDR1 and CDR2: SNHLY, FYNNEI. Authors of the study amplified TCR beta CDR3 regions from RNA transcripts. RT-PCR in the first round (using the HTBI primer set) targeted the TCR CDR3. TCRdb recomputed calls from the multiplex PCR reads with MiXCR, one row per CDR3 protein. The sample includes some 650,000 distinct CDR3 sequences, 16% of them seen just once. This clonotype was recorded many times.

This TCR was recovered from a woman aged 40 to 50 with Graves' ophthalmopathy. The material sequenced was blood. This chain uses TRBV2 with TRBJ2-1; no firm D call. The CDR3 loop is CASSVRPRFNEQFF. The CDR3 region has the DNA TGTGCCAGCAGTGTTAGACCAAGGTTCAATGAGCAGTTCTTC.